This TCR beta chain was identified during a study of blood T cell repertoires in COVID-19. In the study overall: Acute and convalescent COVID-19 samples came from the United States, Italy and Spain. T cells, B-cell-depleted T cells, or PBMCs supplied cDNA or gDNA.

Germline CDR1 and CDR2: SGHRS and YFSETQ. The J segment lost 7 bases and the V segment lost 2 bases, leaving 3 bases of the junction unmatched. The CDR3 has 13 amino acids. Source study methods: Scientists estimated how many nucleated cells there were by amplifying reference gene primers. Sequencing used immunoSEQ multiplex PCR; TCRdb keeps in-frame clones, though not all of them. Clonal size and the V and J genes are those of that table, whereas D and trimming came from the DNA. This sample has 110,000 to 150,000 clones, with about 87% found just once. V usage is TRBV5-1 and J usage is TRBJ1-1; 9 bases fit TRBD1. The sample taken for sequencing was peripheral blood. The clonotype was recovered from a woman aged 80 or over with acute or convalescent COVID-19. CDR3 bases: TGCGCCAGCAGCTTACAGGGGGCCGATGAAGCTTTCTTT. Protein product: CASSLQGADEAFF.